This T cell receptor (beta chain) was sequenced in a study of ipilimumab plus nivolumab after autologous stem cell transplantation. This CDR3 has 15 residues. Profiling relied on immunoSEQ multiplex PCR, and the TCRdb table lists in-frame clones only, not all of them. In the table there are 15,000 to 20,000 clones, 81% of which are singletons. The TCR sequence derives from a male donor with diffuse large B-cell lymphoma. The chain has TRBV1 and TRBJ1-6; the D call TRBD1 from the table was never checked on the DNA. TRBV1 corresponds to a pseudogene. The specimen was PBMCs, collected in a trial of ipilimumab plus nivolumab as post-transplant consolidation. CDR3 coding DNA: TGCACCAGCAGCCAGTTAACAGGGAAGGCTTCACCCCTCCACTTT. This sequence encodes CTSSQLTGKASPLHF.